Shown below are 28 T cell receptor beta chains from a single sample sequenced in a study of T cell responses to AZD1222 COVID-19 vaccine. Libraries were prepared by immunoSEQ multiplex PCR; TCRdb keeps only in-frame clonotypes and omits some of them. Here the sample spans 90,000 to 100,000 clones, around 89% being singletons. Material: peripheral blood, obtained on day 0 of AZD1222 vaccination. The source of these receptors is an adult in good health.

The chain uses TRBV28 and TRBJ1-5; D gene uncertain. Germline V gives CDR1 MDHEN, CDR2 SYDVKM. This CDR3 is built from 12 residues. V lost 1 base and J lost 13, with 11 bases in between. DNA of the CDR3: TGTGCCAGCAGTTTATTTGGCAGGCCACAGCATTTT. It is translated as CASSLFGRPQHF. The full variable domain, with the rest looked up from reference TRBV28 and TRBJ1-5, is DVKVTQSSRYLVKRTGEKVFLECVQDMDHENMFWYRQDPGLGLRLIYFSYDVKMKEKGDIPEGYSVSREKKERFSLILESASTNQTSMYLCASSLFGRPQHFGDGTRLSIL.

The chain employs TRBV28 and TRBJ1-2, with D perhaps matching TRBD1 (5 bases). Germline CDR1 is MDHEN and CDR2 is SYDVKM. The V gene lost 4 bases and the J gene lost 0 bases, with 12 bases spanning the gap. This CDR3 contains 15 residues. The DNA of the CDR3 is TGTGCCAGCAGTTCGGGGACGGTCGCTAACTATGGCTACACCTTC. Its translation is CASSSGTVANYGYTF.

The CDR3, as DNA: TGTGCCAGCAGCGCAGACAGCGCCAACTACGAGCAGTACTTC. It is translated as CASSADSANYEQYF. V gene TRBV7-9 combines with J gene TRBJ2-7, with a weak D call TRBD1 (5 bases). Germline V gene data show CDR1 as SEHNR and CDR2 as FQNEAQ (reference sequence). The CDR3 runs 14 residues. Trimming removed 5 bases at V and 3 bases at J, with 14 bases between.

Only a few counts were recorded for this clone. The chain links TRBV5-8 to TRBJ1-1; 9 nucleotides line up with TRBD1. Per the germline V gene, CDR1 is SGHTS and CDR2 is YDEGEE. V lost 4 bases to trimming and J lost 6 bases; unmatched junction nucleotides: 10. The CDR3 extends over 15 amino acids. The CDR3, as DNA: TGTGCCAGCAGCAGCACCGGGACAGGGATCGCTGAAGCTTTCTTT. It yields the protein CASSSTGTGIAEAFF.

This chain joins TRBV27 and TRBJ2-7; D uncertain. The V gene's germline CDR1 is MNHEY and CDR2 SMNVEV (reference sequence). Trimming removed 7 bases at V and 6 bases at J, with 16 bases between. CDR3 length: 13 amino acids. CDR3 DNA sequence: TGTGCCAGCAAGTCGGCCCTTGGTGTCGAGCAGTACTTC. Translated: CASKSALGVEQYF.

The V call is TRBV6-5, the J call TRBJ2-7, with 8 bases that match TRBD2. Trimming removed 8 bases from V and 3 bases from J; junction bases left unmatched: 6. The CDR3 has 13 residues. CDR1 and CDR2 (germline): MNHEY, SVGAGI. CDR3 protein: CASSKREFYEQYF. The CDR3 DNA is TGTGCCAGCTCTAAGCGGGAGTTCTACGAGCAGTACTTC.

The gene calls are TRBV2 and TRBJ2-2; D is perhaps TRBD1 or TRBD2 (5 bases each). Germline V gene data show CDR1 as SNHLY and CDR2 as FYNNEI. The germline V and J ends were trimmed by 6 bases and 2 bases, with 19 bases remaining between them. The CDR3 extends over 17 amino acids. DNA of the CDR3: TGTGCCAGCAGCCTGACCCCTCGGGGCCTTAACACCGGGGAGCTGTTTTTT. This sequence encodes CASSLTPRGLNTGELFF.

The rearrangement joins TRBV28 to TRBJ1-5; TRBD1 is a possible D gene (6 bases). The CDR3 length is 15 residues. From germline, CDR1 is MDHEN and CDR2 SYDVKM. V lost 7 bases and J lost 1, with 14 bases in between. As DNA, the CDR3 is TGTGCCAGCATCCCCGCCAGGGGAAGCAATCAGCCCCAGCATTTT. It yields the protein CASIPARGSNQPQHF.

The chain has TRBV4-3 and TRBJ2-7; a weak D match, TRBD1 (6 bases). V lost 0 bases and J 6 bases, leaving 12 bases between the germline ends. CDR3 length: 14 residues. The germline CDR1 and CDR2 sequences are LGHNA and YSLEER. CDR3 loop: CASSQDWRTAEQYF. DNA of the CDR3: TGCGCCAGCAGCCAAGATTGGAGGACAGCCGAGCAGTACTTC.

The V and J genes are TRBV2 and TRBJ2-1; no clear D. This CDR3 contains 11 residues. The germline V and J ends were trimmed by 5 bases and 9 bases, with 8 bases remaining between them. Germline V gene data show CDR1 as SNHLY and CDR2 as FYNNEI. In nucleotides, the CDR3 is TGTGCCAGCAGTCTAGAGGTTGAGCAGTTCTTC. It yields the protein CASSLEVEQFF.

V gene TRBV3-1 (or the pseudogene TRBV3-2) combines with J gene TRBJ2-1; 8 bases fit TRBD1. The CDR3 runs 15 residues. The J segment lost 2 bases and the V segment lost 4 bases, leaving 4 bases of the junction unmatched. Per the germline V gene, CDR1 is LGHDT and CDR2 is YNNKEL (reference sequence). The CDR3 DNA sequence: TGTGCCAGCAGCCCCCGGGACAGGCCCTACAATGAGCAGTTCTTC. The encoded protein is CASSPRDRPYNEQFF.

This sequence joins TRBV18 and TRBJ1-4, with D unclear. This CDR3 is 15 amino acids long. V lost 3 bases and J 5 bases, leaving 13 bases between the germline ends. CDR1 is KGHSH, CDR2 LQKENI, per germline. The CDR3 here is CASSPSRTVNEKLFF. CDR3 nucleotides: TGTGCCAGCTCACCGTCTCGGACGGTAAATGAAAAACTGTTTTTT.

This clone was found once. CDR3 bases: TGTGCCAGCAGCGTAGGAGGTTCAGGAGTGAACTATGGCTACACCTTC. This encodes CASSVGGSGVNYGYTF. The chain is built from TRBV9 and TRBJ1-2; no clear D gene. The CDR3 sequence is 16 residues long. The germline V and J ends were trimmed by 0 bases and 2 bases, with 14 bases remaining between them. CDR1 is SGDLS and CDR2 is YYNGEE in the germline V gene.

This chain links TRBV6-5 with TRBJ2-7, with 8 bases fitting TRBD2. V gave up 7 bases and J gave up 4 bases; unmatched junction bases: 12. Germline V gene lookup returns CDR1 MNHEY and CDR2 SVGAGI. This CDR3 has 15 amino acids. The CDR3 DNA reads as TGTGCCAGCATCCCCTTCGGCGGGGGGCAGTACGAGCAGTACTTC. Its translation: CASIPFGGGQYEQYF.

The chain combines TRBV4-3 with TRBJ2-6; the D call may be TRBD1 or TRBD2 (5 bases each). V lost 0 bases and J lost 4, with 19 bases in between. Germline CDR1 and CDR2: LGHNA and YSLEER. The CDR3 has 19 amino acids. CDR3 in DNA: TGCGCCAGCAGCCAAGAGTTGGCCGGGGCCGCGAGCGGGGCCAACGTCCTGACTTTC. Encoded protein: CASSQELAGAASGANVLTF.

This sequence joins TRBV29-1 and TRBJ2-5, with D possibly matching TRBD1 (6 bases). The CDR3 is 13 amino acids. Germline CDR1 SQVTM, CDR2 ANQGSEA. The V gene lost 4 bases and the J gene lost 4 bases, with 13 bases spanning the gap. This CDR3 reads CSVAQGDGETQYF. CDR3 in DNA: TGCAGCGTTGCACAGGGAGATGGAGAGACCCAGTACTTC.

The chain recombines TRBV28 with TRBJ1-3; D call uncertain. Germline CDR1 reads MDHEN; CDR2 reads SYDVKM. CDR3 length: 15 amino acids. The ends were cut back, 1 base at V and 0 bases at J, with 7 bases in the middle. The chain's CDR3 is CASSLYMSSGNTIYF. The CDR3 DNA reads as TGTGCCAGCAGTTTATATATGAGCTCTGGAAACACCATATATTTT.

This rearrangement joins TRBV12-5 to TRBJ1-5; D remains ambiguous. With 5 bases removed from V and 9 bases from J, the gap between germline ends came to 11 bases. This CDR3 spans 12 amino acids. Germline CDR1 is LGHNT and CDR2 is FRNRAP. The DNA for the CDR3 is TGTGCTAGTGGTATGAGCTCAGGGCCCCAGCATTTT. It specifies CASGMSSGPQHF.

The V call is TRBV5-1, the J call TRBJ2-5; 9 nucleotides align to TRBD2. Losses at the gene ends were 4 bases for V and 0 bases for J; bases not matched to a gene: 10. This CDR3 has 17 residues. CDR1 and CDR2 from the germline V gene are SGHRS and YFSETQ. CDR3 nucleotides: TGCGCCAGCAGCCAGAGTCGACTAGCGGCGTACCAAGAGACCCAGTACTTC. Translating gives CASSQSRLAAYQETQYF.

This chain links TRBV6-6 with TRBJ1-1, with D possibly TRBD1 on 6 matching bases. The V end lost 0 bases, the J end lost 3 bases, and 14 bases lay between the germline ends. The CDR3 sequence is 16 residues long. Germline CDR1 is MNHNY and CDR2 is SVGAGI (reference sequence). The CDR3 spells CASSYSINREDTEAFF. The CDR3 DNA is TGTGCCAGCAGTTACTCGATCAACAGGGAGGACACTGAAGCTTTCTTT.

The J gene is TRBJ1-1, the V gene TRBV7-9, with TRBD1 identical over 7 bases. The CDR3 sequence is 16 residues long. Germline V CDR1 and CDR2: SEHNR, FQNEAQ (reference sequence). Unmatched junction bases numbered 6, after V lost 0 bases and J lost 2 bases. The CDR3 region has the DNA TGTGCCAGCAGCTTAGCGCCGGGACAGAGAAACACTGAAGCTTTCTTT. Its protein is CASSLAPGQRNTEAFF.

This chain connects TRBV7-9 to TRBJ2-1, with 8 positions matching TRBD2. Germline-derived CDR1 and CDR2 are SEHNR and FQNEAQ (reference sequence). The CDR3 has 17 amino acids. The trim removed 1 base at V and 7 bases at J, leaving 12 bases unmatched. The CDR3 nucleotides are TGTGCCAGCAGCTTAGTAGTTAGCGGGGCCACGCGGAATGAGCAGTTCTTC. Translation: CASSLVVSGATRNEQFF.

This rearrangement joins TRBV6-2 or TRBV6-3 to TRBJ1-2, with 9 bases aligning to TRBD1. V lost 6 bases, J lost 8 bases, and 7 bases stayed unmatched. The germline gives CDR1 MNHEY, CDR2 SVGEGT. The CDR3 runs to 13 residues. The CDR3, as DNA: TGTGCCAGCAGCTATATGGGACAGGGCGGCTACACCTTC. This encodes CASSYMGQGGYTF.

CDR3 in amino acids: CASSYPFERQFF. CDR3 coding DNA: TGTGCCAGCAGTTATCCCTTCGAAAGGCAGTTCTTC. V is TRBV7-9 and J is TRBJ2-1; no clear D. The germline V gene has CDR1 SEHNR and CDR2 FQNEAQ (reference sequence). This CDR3 spans 12 amino acids. V was clipped by 6 bases and J by 12 bases, with 15 bases between them. Filled out from reference TRBV7-9 and TRBJ2-1, the complete variable domain reads DTGVSQNPRHKITKRGQNVTFRCDPISEHNRLYWYRQTLGQGPEFLTYFQNEAQLEKSRLLSDRFSAERPKGSFSTLEIQRTEQGDSAMYLCASSYPFERQFFGPGTRLTVL.

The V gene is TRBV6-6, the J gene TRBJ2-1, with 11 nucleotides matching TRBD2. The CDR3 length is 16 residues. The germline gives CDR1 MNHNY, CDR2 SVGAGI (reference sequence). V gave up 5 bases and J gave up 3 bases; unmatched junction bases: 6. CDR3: CASSGTSGNFYNEQFF. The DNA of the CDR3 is TGTGCCAGCAGTGGGACTAGCGGAAACTTCTACAATGAGCAGTTCTTC.

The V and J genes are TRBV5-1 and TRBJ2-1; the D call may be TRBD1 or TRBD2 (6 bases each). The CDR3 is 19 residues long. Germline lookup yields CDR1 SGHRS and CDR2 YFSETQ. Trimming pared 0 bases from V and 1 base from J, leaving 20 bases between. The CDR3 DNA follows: TGCGCCAGCAGCTTGGGGCGACTAGTCTGGGGGCTATCCTACAATGAGCAGTTCTTC. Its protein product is CASSLGRLVWGLSYNEQFF.

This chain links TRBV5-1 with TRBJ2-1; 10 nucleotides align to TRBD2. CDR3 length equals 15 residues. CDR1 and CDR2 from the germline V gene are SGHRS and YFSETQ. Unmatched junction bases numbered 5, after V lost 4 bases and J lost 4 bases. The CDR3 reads CASSPAGGPYNEQFF. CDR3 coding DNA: TGCGCCAGCAGCCCAGCGGGAGGGCCGTACAATGAGCAGTTCTTC.

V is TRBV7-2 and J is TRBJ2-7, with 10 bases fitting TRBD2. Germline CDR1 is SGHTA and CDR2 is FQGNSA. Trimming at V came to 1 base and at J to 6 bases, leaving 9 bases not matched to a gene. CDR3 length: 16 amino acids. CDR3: CASSLGQVSGRSEQYF. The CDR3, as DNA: TGTGCCAGCAGCTTAGGGCAGGTTAGCGGGAGGAGCGAGCAGTACTTC.